The 16 T cell receptor beta chains below all came from one sample that was sequenced in a study of CD8 T cells in ankylosing spondylitis. TCRdb analysed the 5' RACE reads with MiXCR anew, one entry per CDR3 protein. The profile shows about 110,000 distinct CDR3 sequences, around 24% of them singletons. The sequenced material came from synovial fluid, either unsorted or a sorted T cell fraction (not recorded which). The origin of the receptors is a male donor with ankylosing spondylitis.

This clonotype was recorded a few times. The chain has TRBV10-3 and TRBJ2-6, with D perhaps matching TRBD1 (5 bases). Germline CDR1 is ENHRY and CDR2 is SYGVKD. Trimming took off 5 bases at V and 0 bases at J, with 8 bases between the two ends. CDR3 length equals 15 residues. The CDR3 DNA follows: TGTGCCATCAGTCAGCAGGGCTCTGGGGCCAACGTCCTGACTTTC. This codes for CAISQQGSGANVLTF.

The sample holds a few counts of this clonotype. J is TRBJ2-1 and V is TRBV5-1; D possibly uses TRBD1 or TRBD2 (6 bases each). Germline V gives CDR1 SGHRS, CDR2 YFSETQ. V was clipped by 5 bases and J by 2 bases, with 11 bases between them. The CDR3 extends over 14 amino acids. CDR3 amino acids: CASSDGGPYNEQFF. In DNA form, the CDR3 reads TGCGCCAGCAGTGACGGGGGCCCCTACAATGAGCAGTTCTTC.

This clonotype has at least ten counts. J is TRBJ2-1 and V is TRBV10-2; D could derive from TRBD1 or TRBD2 (5 bases each). Trimming removed 6 bases from V and 0 bases from J, with 12 bases in between. The germline CDR1 and CDR2 sequences are WSHSY and SAAADI. The CDR3 contains 15 residues. CDR3 region: CASSPGTPSYNEQFF. The CDR3 DNA sequence: TGCGCCAGCAGCCCCGGGACCCCCTCCTACAATGAGCAGTTCTTC.

This clonotype was seen repeatedly, ten times or more. The genes are TRBV5-1 and TRBJ2-5; 11 nucleotides line up with TRBD2. V gave up 1 base and J gave up 5 bases; unmatched junction bases: 4. This CDR3 is 15 amino acids long. In germline, CDR1 is SGHRS, CDR2 YFSETQ. The CDR3 DNA reads TGCGCCAGCAGCTTGCAACTAGCGGGAGAGGAGACCCAGTACTTC. As protein: CASSLQLAGEETQYF. Drawing the rest from reference TRBV5-1 and TRBJ2-5, the complete variable domain is KAGVTQTPRYLIKTRGQQVTLSCSPISGHRSVSWYQQTPGQGLQFLFEYFSETQRNKGNFPGRFSGRQFSNSRSEMNVSTLELGDSALYLCASSLQLAGEETQYFGPGTRLLVL.

This clonotype was counted many times. The chain couples TRBV2 to TRBJ1-3; TRBD1 matches 7 bases. Germline V CDR1 and CDR2: SNHLY, FYNNEI. The CDR3 has 16 amino acids. The V gene end was trimmed by 6 bases and the J gene end by 1 base; junction bases not matched to a gene: 9. CDR3 DNA sequence: TGTGCCAGCAGCCCCCGACAGGGAGGTTCTGGAAACACCATATATTTT. Protein sequence: CASSPRQGGSGNTIYF.

A few counts support this clonotype. The chain combines TRBV29-1 with TRBJ1-5, with D unresolved. V lost 6 bases and J lost 9, with 18 bases in between. This CDR3 is 13 amino acids long. Germline CDR1 SQVTM, CDR2 ANQGSEA. CDR3 sequence: CSVGRQAGGPQHF. In nucleotides, the CDR3 is TGCAGCGTAGGGCGGCAGGCCGGAGGGCCCCAGCATTTT.

The gene calls are TRBV14 and TRBJ2-5; no clear D gene. Germline CDR1 is SGHDN and CDR2 is FVKESK. The CDR3 runs to 15 residues. Trimming took off 2 bases at V and 4 bases at J, with 14 bases between the two ends. The CDR3 coding sequence is TGTGCCAGCAGCCAACTCCGGACCCGGGCAGAGACCCAGTACTTC. Protein: CASSQLRTRAETQYF.

V gene TRBV18 combines with J gene TRBJ2-3; D gene uncertain. Trimming removed 3 bases from V and 0 bases from J, with 7 bases in between. The CDR3 consists of 14 residues. Germline V gives CDR1 KGHSH, CDR2 LQKENI. Here the CDR3 DNA reads TGTGCCAGCTCACCTTCGACGAGCACAGATACGCAGTATTTT. Amino acid sequence: CASSPSTSTDTQYF.

V and J are TRBV10-3 and TRBJ1-6; no clear D. This CDR3 is 14 amino acids long. Germline loops: CDR1 ENHRY, CDR2 SYGVKD. Trimming took off 0 bases at V and 11 bases at J, with 11 bases between the two ends. The DNA for the CDR3 is TGTGCCATCAGTGAGTCCAGCGACTCCCCACCCCTCCACTTT. Translated: CAISESSDSPPLHF.

The genes are TRBV6-1 and TRBJ2-5, with 7 bases identical to TRBD1. Unmatched junction bases numbered 6, after V lost 6 bases and J lost 5 bases. The CDR3 runs 13 residues. Germline V gene data show CDR1 as MNHNS and CDR2 as SASEGT. CDR3 region: CASSPDRPETQYF. The CDR3 coding sequence is TGTGCCAGCAGCCCGGACAGGCCCGAGACCCAGTACTTC.

The chain has TRBV5-1 and TRBJ1-1, with TRBD1 matching over 7 bases. The V and J ends lost 0 bases and 4 bases, in that order; junction bases with no gene match: 12. The CDR3 runs 17 residues. The germline gives CDR1 SGHRS, CDR2 YFSETQ. The CDR3 DNA sequence: TGCGCCAGCAGCTTGGTGGGGACAGCACAAGGGGCCACTGAAGCTTTCTTT. This codes for CASSLVGTAQGATEAFF.

The chain links TRBV11-2 to TRBJ2-3; the D gene is possibly TRBD2 (6 bases). Trimming shortened V by 1 base and J by 4 bases, and 21 bases separated the two germline ends. The length of the CDR3 is 18 residues. Germline V gives CDR1 SGHAT, CDR2 FQNNGV. The CDR3 is CASSLGIFGTGVADTQYF. For the CDR3, the DNA is TGTGCCAGCAGCTTAGGGATCTTTGGTACGGGAGTAGCAGATACGCAGTATTTT.

The chain carries TRBV29-1 and TRBJ2-2; D perhaps matches TRBD1 (6 bases). This CDR3 spans 14 amino acids. Germline V gene data show CDR1 as SQVTM and CDR2 as ANQGSEA. V lost 7 bases and J lost 5, with 17 bases in between. In DNA, the CDR3 is TGCAGCGCTAAAACAGGGAGAGCGACCGGGGAGCTGTTTTTT. This gives the protein CSAKTGRATGELFF.

The chain has TRBV2 and TRBJ2-1; TRBD2 matches 10 bases. This CDR3 comprises 17 residues. The J segment lost 0 bases and the V segment lost 4 bases, leaving 6 bases of the junction unmatched. CDR1 and CDR2 from the germline V gene are SNHLY and FYNNEI. DNA for the CDR3: TGTGCCAGCAGTGTTCCTAGCGGGGGTAGCTCCTACAATGAGCAGTTCTTC. Translated, it gives CASSVPSGGSSYNEQFF.

Comments on this clonotype: Germline and junction disagree at one end, which may indicate a read error. The chain is built from TRBV10-3 and TRBJ2-3, with D maybe TRBD2 (5 bases). The CDR3 totals 15 residues. CDR1 and CDR2 (germline): ENHRY, SYGVKD. The CDR3 is CAISAPHPSTDTQFF. DNA of the CDR3: TGTGCCATCAGTGCGCCCCACCCTAGCACAGATACGCAGTTTTTT.

The chain combines TRBV3-1 with TRBJ2-1; D not resolved. The CDR3 spans 13 residues. The V and J ends lost 4 bases and 4 bases respectively, with 8 bases between them. Germline V lookup: CDR1 LGHDT, CDR2 YNNKEL (reference sequence). CDR3 DNA sequence: TGTGCCAGCAGCCGCTTAGGTTACAATGAGCAGTTCTTC. As protein: CASSRLGYNEQFF.